One sample yielded the 31 T cell receptor beta chains listed below, sequenced in a study of shared clonotypes between healthy human individuals. Sequenced by immunoSEQ multiplex PCR; TCRdb stores in-frame clones only, minus some. The table shows about 2.4 million clones, with 90% to 95% occurring only once. The specimen sequenced was naive CD4+ T cells from PBMCs. This sample's subset: CD45RA+ positively selected. The receptor source for this set is a man younger than 35 in good health. Some clones in this sample may be carry-over from other donors' samples.

J is TRBJ1-3 and V is TRBV6-1; D is perhaps TRBD1 (5 bases). The germline V and J ends were trimmed by 6 bases and 0 bases, with 12 bases remaining between them. The CDR3 spans 15 residues. Germline V gene sequence: CDR1 MNHNS, CDR2 SASEGT. The CDR3 DNA is TGTGCCAGCAGCGCCGGACACTTCTCTGGAAACACCATATATTTT. Amino acid sequence: CASSAGHFSGNTIYF.

This chain connects TRBV29-1 to TRBJ2-3; 9 nucleotides align to TRBD1. The trim removed 7 bases at V and 4 bases at J, leaving 6 bases unmatched. CDR1 and CDR2 (germline): SQVTM, ANQGSEA. The CDR3 contains 13 residues. CDR3 sequence reads: CSGQGGYADTQYF. The CDR3, as DNA: TGCAGCGGACAGGGGGGATACGCAGATACGCAGTATTTT.

The chain has TRBV7-6 and TRBJ1-1, with D perhaps matching TRBD1 (6 bases). The CDR3 length is 15 residues. The V gene's germline CDR1 is SGHVS and CDR2 FNYEAQ. V gave up 5 bases and J gave up 5 bases, with 18 bases separating them. As DNA, the CDR3 is TGTGCCAGCAGCCAAAGATCACAGGGAGGAACTGAAGCTTTCTTT. As protein: CASSQRSQGGTEAFF.

The V call is TRBV9, the J call TRBJ1-3; no clear D gene. Looked up from germline, CDR1 is SGDLS and CDR2 is YYNGEE. CDR3 length: 13 residues. With 4 bases removed from V and 10 bases from J, the gap between germline ends came to 15 bases. This chain's CDR3 is CASSPSGGVTIYF. The CDR3 DNA reads TGTGCCAGCAGCCCGAGTGGCGGGGTAACCATATATTTT.

The chain uses TRBV7-2 and TRBJ1-5; D remains unclear. V was trimmed by 5 bases and J by 5 bases, leaving 13 bases between them. This CDR3 is 14 amino acids long. CDR1 SGHTA and CDR2 FQGNSA come from the germline V gene. CDR3 residues: CASSLDGPYQPQHF. The DNA for the CDR3 is TGTGCCAGCAGCCTGGACGGTCCGTATCAGCCCCAGCATTTT. The variable domain in full, completed from reference TRBV7-2 and TRBJ1-5, reads GAGVSQSPSNKVTEKGKDVELRCDPISGHTALYWYRQSLGQGLEFLIYFQGNSAPDKSGLPSDRFSAERTGGSVSTLTIQRTQQEDSAVYLCASSLDGPYQPQHFGDGTRLSIL.

The chain uses TRBV28 and TRBJ1-1; D remains unclear. The CDR3 has 13 amino acids. Germline V gene lookup returns CDR1 MDHEN and CDR2 SYDVKM. Deletions cut 7 bases from V and 3 bases from J, with 12 bases between. The CDR3 sequence: CASTIPGDTEAFF. CDR3 in DNA: TGTGCCAGCACCATTCCTGGGGACACTGAAGCTTTCTTT.

J is TRBJ2-5 and V is TRBV19; 10 bases map to TRBD2. There are 17 residues in the CDR3. Unmatched junction bases numbered 9, after V lost 3 bases and J lost 2 bases. Germline V gene lookup returns CDR1 LNHDA and CDR2 SQIVND (reference sequence). The CDR3 sequence: CASSIRSLAGRQETQYF. As DNA, the CDR3 is TGTGCCAGTAGTATTAGGTCACTAGCGGGACGGCAAGAGACCCAGTACTTC.

This chain connects TRBV2 to TRBJ2-1; D might be TRBD1 (6 bases). V was pared by 6 bases and J by 1 base, with 13 bases between. This CDR3 spans 15 amino acids. Germline values: CDR1 SNHLY, CDR2 FYNNEI. The CDR3 region is CASRSGTLSYNEQFF. The CDR3 DNA is TGTGCCAGCAGATCCGGGACATTATCCTACAATGAGCAGTTCTTC.

This chain joins TRBV19 and TRBJ1-2, with a tentative D call TRBD1 (5 bases). The CDR3 runs to 18 residues. Trimming took 1 base from V and 5 from J, leaving 23 bases between them. Germline V gene lookup returns CDR1 LNHDA and CDR2 SQIVND (reference sequence). DNA for the CDR3: TGTGCCAGTAGTATAGCCGGCAGGGCCTCCAGCGGGTTTTATGGCTACACCTTC. This codes for CASSIAGRASSGFYGYTF.

This clone was observed once. This chain connects TRBV6-1 to TRBJ2-1; no clear D. From germline, CDR1 is MNHNS and CDR2 SASEGT. The CDR3 is 14 amino acids. Trimming left V 3 bases short and J 1 base short, with 7 bases between. The CDR3 DNA reads as TGTGCCAGCAGTGAGACGATATCCTACAATGAGCAGTTCTTC. The encoded protein is CASSETISYNEQFF.

This chain links TRBV14 with TRBJ1-1, with D perhaps matching TRBD1 (5 bases). CDR1 and CDR2 from the germline V gene are SGHDN and FVKESK. The germline V and J ends were trimmed by 0 bases and 0 bases, with 14 bases remaining between them. The CDR3 covers 17 residues. As DNA, the CDR3 is TGTGCCAGCAGCCAAGATCGGGGGTATAGAATGAACACTGAAGCTTTCTTT. It translates to CASSQDRGYRMNTEAFF.

The V call is TRBV28, the J call TRBJ2-3; 7 bases map to TRBD2. Germline loops: CDR1 MDHEN, CDR2 SYDVKM. The length of the CDR3 is 11 residues. Trimming at V came to 4 bases and at J to 14 bases, leaving 6 bases not matched to a gene. The DNA of the CDR3 is TGTGCCAGCAGTTCCCGGCGGGAGAGGTATTTT. It yields the protein CASSSRRERYF. Combining the CDR3 with reference TRBV28 and TRBJ2-3 gives the whole variable domain DVKVTQSSRYLVKRTGEKVFLECVQDMDHENMFWYRQDPGLGLRLIYFSYDVKMKEKGDIPEGYSVSREKKERFSLILESASTNQTSMYLCASSSRRERYFGPGTRLTVL.

The chain recombines TRBV13 with TRBJ1-3; a weak D match, TRBD1 (5 bases). With 4 bases removed from V and 0 bases from J, the gap between germline ends came to 13 bases. Germline CDR1 and CDR2: PRHDT and FYEKMQ (reference sequence). CDR3 size: 16 residues. The CDR3, as DNA: TGTGCCAGCAGCTGGGGACCGACGAGCTCTGGAAACACCATATATTTT. Its translation is CASSWGPTSSGNTIYF.

The rearrangement joins TRBV9 to TRBJ2-7, with TRBD2 matching over 9 bases. The CDR3 sequence is 14 residues long. After removal of 3 bases from V and 3 bases from J, the junction contained 4 bases not matched to a gene. Germline loops: CDR1 SGDLS, CDR2 YYNGEE. CDR3 in DNA: TGTGCCAGCAGCGGGTCGACTAGCGGCTACGAGCAGTACTTC. Translating it yields CASSGSTSGYEQYF. Combining the CDR3 with reference TRBV9 and TRBJ2-7 gives the whole variable domain DSGVTQTPKHLITATGQRVTLRCSPRSGDLSVYWYQQSLDQGLQFLIQYYNGEERAKGNILERFSAQQFPDLHSELNLSSLELGDSALYFCASSGSTSGYEQYFGPGTRLTVT.

V gene TRBV5-4 combines with J gene TRBJ1-4, with TRBD1 matching over 7 bases. The CDR3 has 15 amino acids. Per the germline V gene, CDR1 is SGHNT and CDR2 is YYREEE (reference sequence). Trimming removed 4 bases from V and 4 bases from J; junction bases left unmatched: 7. The CDR3 region is CASSPRQGDNEKLFF. The DNA of the CDR3 is TGTGCCAGCAGCCCCCGACAGGGAGATAATGAAAAACTGTTTTTT.

V usage is TRBV5-4 and J usage is TRBJ1-2; no reliable D call. The germline gives CDR1 SGHNT, CDR2 YYREEE (reference sequence). V shed 4 bases and J shed 0 bases, with 13 bases lying between them. The CDR3 spans 15 residues. CDR3 loop: CASSQLQQANYGYTF. Here the CDR3 DNA reads TGTGCCAGCAGCCAATTACAGCAGGCTAACTATGGCTACACCTTC.

This chain links TRBV4-3 with TRBJ2-7; perhaps TRBD1 as D (5 bases). V lost 2 bases, J lost 6 bases, and 17 bases lay in between. CDR1 and CDR2 from the germline V gene are LGHNA and YSLEER. The CDR3 consists of 15 residues. CDR3 protein: CASSQIRGDLGEQYF. The CDR3 nucleotides read TGCGCCAGCAGCCAAATAAGGGGTGACCTTGGCGAGCAGTACTTC.

V and J are TRBV5-1 and TRBJ2-3, with D perhaps being TRBD1 or TRBD2 (5 bases each). V was shortened by 0 bases and J by 4 bases, with 12 bases between the two germline ends. The germline CDR1 and CDR2 sequences are SGHRS and YFSETQ. CDR3 length: 15 amino acids. For the CDR3, the DNA is TGCGCCAGCAGCTTGGAGGGGAGTGTAGCAGATACGCAGTATTTT. This encodes CASSLEGSVADTQYF.

This clone was counted once. The chain links TRBV30 to TRBJ2-7, with D hard to call. The CDR3 runs to 13 residues. Germline CDR1 and CDR2: GTSNPN and SVGIG (reference sequence). V was clipped by 0 bases and J by 0 bases, with 6 bases between them. The CDR3 bases are TGTGCCTGGAGTGTGGCCGGCTCCTACGAGCAGTACTTC. Translating gives CAWSVAGSYEQYF. Full variable domain (rest looked up from reference TRBV30 and TRBJ2-7): SQTIHQWPATLVQPVGSPLSLECTVEGTSNPNLYWYRQAAGRGLQLLFYSVGIGQISSEVPQNLSASRPQDRQFILSSKKLLLSDSGFYLCAWSVAGSYEQYFGPGTRLTVT.

CDR3: CASSLDRVENIQYF. CDR3 DNA sequence: TGCGCCAGCAGCCTGGACAGGGTCGAAAACATTCAGTACTTC. V gene TRBV5-1 combines with J gene TRBJ2-4; 8 bases are a match to TRBD1. This CDR3 is built from 14 residues. J lost 5 bases, V lost 4 bases, and 5 bases had no gene match. Germline assignment: CDR1 SGHRS and CDR2 YFSETQ.

This clone is a singleton in its sample. The chain carries TRBV11-3 and TRBJ2-1; D is perhaps TRBD2 (6 bases). Trimming took off 5 bases at V and 7 bases at J, with 18 bases between the two ends. Germline CDR1 and CDR2: SGHNT and YENEEA. The CDR3 totals 15 residues. The CDR3 loop reads CASSLGGLSLNEQFF. The CDR3 region has the DNA TGTGCCAGCAGCCTCGGAGGGTTATCTCTGAATGAGCAGTTCTTC.

In the case of this clone: Additional DNA sequences in this sample encode the identical CDR3. The chain links TRBV5-1 to TRBJ2-7, with D perhaps given as TRBD1 or TRBD2 (6 bases each). The CDR3 length is 14 residues. The ends were cut back, 4 bases at V and 4 bases at J, with 15 bases in the middle. Germline CDR1 is SGHRS and CDR2 is YFSETQ. CDR3 DNA sequence: TGCGCCAGCAGCCCCGAGGGGGGCGCGTACGAGCAGTACTTC. This codes for CASSPEGGAYEQYF.

The rearrangement links TRBV5-1 to TRBJ2-7; 7 nucleotides agree with TRBD1. The CDR3 covers 16 residues. J gave up 5 bases and V 4 bases, and 15 bases lay outside the gene matches. The V gene's germline CDR1 is SGHRS and CDR2 YFSETQ. The CDR3 is CASSPTGQVLWDEQYF. For the CDR3, the DNA is TGCGCCAGCAGCCCCACCGGACAGGTACTTTGGGACGAGCAGTACTTC.

The chain recombines TRBV19 with TRBJ1-1; D unresolved. Per the germline V gene, CDR1 is LNHDA and CDR2 is SQIVND (reference sequence). This CDR3 has 13 residues. Trimming cost V 3 bases and J 4 bases, with 9 bases left between them. Here the CDR3 reads CASSMRGSTEAFF. Written as DNA, the CDR3 is TGTGCCAGTAGTATGCGGGGAAGCACTGAAGCTTTCTTT.

This rearrangement joins TRBV10-1 to TRBJ2-3, with 11 bases identical to TRBD1. Germline CDR1 and CDR2: WNHNN and SYGVQD (reference sequence). Trimming at V came to 2 bases and at J to 6 bases, leaving 7 bases not matched to a gene. The CDR3 loop spans 16 amino acids. The CDR3 is CASSEPRDRGKDTQYF. The CDR3 DNA reads TGCGCCAGCAGTGAGCCCCGGGACAGGGGGAAGGATACGCAGTATTTT.

V is TRBV19 and J is TRBJ2-1; 11 positions agree with TRBD1. Trimming at V came to 6 bases and at J to 9 bases, leaving 7 bases not matched to a gene. Germline CDR1 reads LNHDA; CDR2 reads SQIVND (reference sequence). The CDR3 runs 14 residues. The CDR3 DNA is TGTGCCAGTAGGGACAGGGGGCAAGGAGGTGAGCAGTTCTTC. Translated: CASRDRGQGGEQFF.

About this clone: The same CDR3 is also encoded by other DNA sequences in this sample. The V and J genes are TRBV4-3 and TRBJ2-7, with D possibly TRBD1 on 5 matching bases. CDR1 and CDR2 from the germline V gene are LGHNA and YSLEER. The CDR3 totals 14 residues. V was trimmed by 0 bases and J by 6 bases, leaving 12 bases between them. The CDR3 loop is CASSQEGRQGEQYF. The DNA of the CDR3 is TGCGCCAGCAGCCAAGAAGGTCGGCAGGGCGAGCAGTACTTC.

V gene TRBV5-4 combines with J gene TRBJ2-7; TRBD2 aligns across 12 bases. Germline V gives CDR1 SGHNT, CDR2 YYREEE (reference sequence). The CDR3 covers 15 residues. J gave up 6 bases and V 1 base, and 5 bases lay outside the gene matches. CDR3 sequence (DNA): TGTGCCAGCAGCTTGTGGTCTAGCGGGAGGGGCGAGCAGTACTTC. Its translation: CASSLWSSGRGEQYF. Variable domain in full (rest from reference TRBV5-4 and TRBJ2-7): ETGVTQSPTHLIKTRGQQVTLRCSSQSGHNTVSWYQQALGQGPQFIFQYYREEENGRGNFPPRFSGLQFPNYSSELNVNALELDDSALYLCASSLWSSGRGEQYFGPGTRLTVT.

The table lists this clone with a count of one. The chain joins TRBV18 to TRBJ1-4; D is perhaps TRBD1 (5 bases). The V end was cut by 4 bases, the J end by 0 bases, with 15 bases between. The CDR3 is made up of 17 amino acids. The V gene's germline CDR1 is KGHSH and CDR2 LQKENI. The CDR3 sequence is CASSRPGTVATNEKLFF. The CDR3 nucleotides read TGTGCCAGCTCACGCCCCGGGACCGTTGCAACTAATGAAAAACTGTTTTTT. The variable domain in full, completed from reference TRBV18 and TRBJ1-4, reads NAGVMQNPRHLVRRRGQEARLRCSPMKGHSHVYWYRQLPEEGLKFMVYLQKENIIDESGMPKERFSAEFPKEGPSILRIQQVVRGDSAAYFCASSRPGTVATNEKLFFGSGTQLSVL.

The V gene is TRBV10-3, the J gene TRBJ2-6, with 7 positions matching TRBD1. V lost 7 bases, J lost 0 bases, and 6 bases stayed unmatched. The germline gives CDR1 ENHRY, CDR2 SYGVKD. This CDR3 is 16 amino acids long. This CDR3 is CAIKRQGDSGANVLTF. CDR3 bases: TGTGCCATCAAAAGACAGGGCGACTCTGGGGCCAACGTCCTGACTTTC.

CDR3 residues: CASRGSYSVGEQYF. The CDR3 DNA follows: TGTGCCAGCAGAGGGAGTTACTCGGTTGGCGAGCAGTACTTC. The chain links TRBV28 to TRBJ2-7, with D possibly matching TRBD2 (5 bases). Between the trimmed V and J ends, which lost 6 bases and 6 bases, there was a span of 18 bases. The CDR3 consists of 14 residues. Germline CDR1 and CDR2: MDHEN and SYDVKM.